The clone carrying this T cell receptor beta chain was found many times. No antigen is known for it. The data were obtained in a study of metastatic and nonmetastatic thyroid tumors. Study results and caveats: When malignant thyroid tumors were compared with benign nodules, TCR beta diversity was reportedly significantly higher in the malignant tumors. This held in both blood and tumor samples.

The CDR3 consists of 14 residues. Per germline, CDR1 SNHLY and CDR2 FYNNEI. Trimming left V 1 base short and J 6 bases short, with 9 bases between. Among the patients, none had received any treatment before thyroid surgery. MiXCR reprocessed the PCR reads for TCRdb. The data contain roughly 15,000 clones, roughly 25% of them singletons. The chain is built from TRBV2 and TRBJ2-2; D not resolved. The sequencing sample was made of tumor tissue. This clonotype was obtained from a female donor with papillary thyroid cancer or a benign thyroid nodule (not recorded which). Some clones in this sample may be carry-over from other donors' samples. The CDR3 loop reads CASSEGPSPGELFF. In DNA, the CDR3 is TGTGCCAGCAGTGAAGGTCCGTCACCCGGGGAGCTGTTTTTT.